This T cell receptor beta chain was identified in a study of CD8 T cells in ankylosing spondylitis. Findings and caveats of the study: Earlier work had already found some motif variants in reactive arthritis synovial fluid and blood. The clones that were linked to disease were reported to be significantly enriched in matched synovial fluid samples from ankylosing spondylitis patients.

The CDR3 runs to 15 residues. Trimming removed 1 base from V and 8 bases from J; junction bases left unmatched: 11. The V gene's germline CDR1 is DFQATT and CDR2 SNEGSKA (reference sequence). In its sample, this clonotype was seen many times. The antigen is undetermined. TCRdb re-derived calls from the 5' RACE reads in MiXCR, one entry per CDR3 protein. The data contain around 230,000 distinct CDR3 sequences, roughly 8.2% of them seen just once; the ten biggest clones take up more than 4.5%. The sequencing sample was made of blood, either unsorted or a sorted T cell fraction (not recorded which). V is TRBV20-1 and J is TRBJ2-3; TRBD2 agrees at 8 bases. This receptor was identified in a female donor with ankylosing spondylitis or in good health (not recorded which). The CDR3 coding sequence is TGCAGTGCTAGAGGCGCTAGCGGGTCGACGGGTACGCAGTATTTT. Encoded protein: CSARGASGSTGTQYF.